Described below is a single T cell receptor beta chain sequence and its context. Antigen specificity is unknown. Combining a sample-barcoded 5' primer with a J-beta primer mix, a second PCR ran for roughly 6 to 12 cycles. Unique molecular identifiers of 12 random nucleotides labeled each cDNA. In TCRdb, the 5' RACE reads were re-called with MiXCR into one record per CDR3 protein. The data hold roughly 720,000 distinct CDR3 sequences, with roughly 53% observed a single time. This sample was taken from a study of blood T cells in healthy people across ages. The study's findings and limits: Strongly correlated with naive T cell percentage was TCR beta diversity. Whereas aged donors had fewer naive CD4+ cells, long-lived donors had more of them and higher diversity.

The specimen was blood. The TCR comes from a man aged 80 or over in good health.

CDR3 residues: CSARQMISSTEAFF. The CDR3 DNA reads as TGCAGTGCTAGACAAATGATCTCCAGCACTGAAGCTTTCTTT. V and J are TRBV20-1 and TRBJ1-1; D gene ambiguous. V gave up 2 bases and J gave up 4 bases, with 14 bases separating them. The CDR3 is made up of 14 amino acids. Germline-derived CDR1 and CDR2 are DFQATT and SNEGSKA (reference sequence).